Listed below are T cell receptor beta chains from one sample, sequenced in a study of shared clonotypes between healthy human individuals. The table came from immunoSEQ multiplex PCR; TCRdb's copy has only in-frame clones and leaves some out. The repertoire holds approximately 330,000 clones, roughly 80% seen once, with about 10% in the top ten. Material for sequencing was memory CD4+ T cells sorted from blood. The receptors come from a man aged 25 to 40 in good health. CDR3s include the opening cysteine and the closing phenylalanine or tryptophan. Each record gives: clone size, D gene, V gene, J gene, CDR3 protein, CDR3 DNA. The D gene is left open where the match is weak. Only part of the rows carry a size: once, few, many, or a class if the clone is expanded.

clone size: .
D gene: TRBD1
V gene: TRBV7-3
J gene: TRBJ2-2
CDR3 protein: CASSSTGLTGELFF
CDR3 DNA: TGTGCCAGCAGCTCGACAGGGCTCACCGGGGAGCTGTTTTTT

clone size: .
D gene: .
V gene: TRBV19
J gene: TRBJ1-1
CDR3 protein: CASVDLTADRGAEAFF
CDR3 DNA: TGTGCCAGTGTTGATCTAACAGCTGACCGGGGGGCTGAAGCTTTCTTT

clone size: .
D gene: TRBD1
V gene: TRBV5-5
J gene: TRBJ2-5
CDR3 protein: CASSTGGQGAGETQYF
CDR3 DNA: TGTGCCAGCAGCACTGGTGGACAGGGGGCAGGGGAGACCCAGTACTTC

clone size: .
D gene: .
V gene: TRBV5-1
J gene: TRBJ1-4
CDR3 protein: CASSLVGGQPNEKLFF
CDR3 DNA: TGCGCCAGCAGCTTGGTGGGTGGGCAGCCGAATGAAAAACTGTTTTTT

clone size: .
D gene: .
V gene: TRBV5-4
J gene: TRBJ2-5
CDR3 protein: CASSSKTDQETQYF
CDR3 DNA: TGTGCCAGCAGCTCGAAAACAGACCAAGAGACCCAGTACTTC

clone size: few
D gene: .
V gene: TRBV5-1
J gene: TRBJ1-5
CDR3 protein: CASSLEGRSNQPQHF
CDR3 DNA: TGCGCCAGCAGCTTGGAGGGGAGGAGCAATCAGCCCCAGCATTTT

clone size: .
D gene: .
V gene: TRBV5-1
J gene: TRBJ2-6
CDR3 protein: CASSLTGSGANVLTF
CDR3 DNA: TGCGCCAGCAGCTTGACTGGGTCTGGGGCCAACGTCCTGACTTTC

clone size: .
D gene: TRBD2
V gene: TRBV11-2
J gene: TRBJ2-1
CDR3 protein: CASSLDVGRVQSEQFF
CDR3 DNA: TGTGCCAGCAGCTTAGATGTGGGGAGGGTGCAATCTGAGCAGTTCTTC

clone size: .
D gene: TRBD1
V gene: TRBV9
J gene: TRBJ2-3
CDR3 protein: CASSVTPGTGSGGDTQYF
CDR3 DNA: TGTGCCAGCAGCGTAACTCCTGGGACAGGCTCGGGTGGAGATACGCAGTATTTT

clone size: .
D gene: TRBD1
V gene: TRBV7-9
J gene: TRBJ1-1
CDR3 protein: CASSLYRQGGDTEAFF
CDR3 DNA: TGTGCCAGCAGCTTGTATCGACAGGGGGGGGACACTGAAGCTTTCTTT

clone size: .
D gene: .
V gene: TRBV29-1
J gene: TRBJ2-1
CDR3 protein: CSVGVELSLPEQFF
CDR3 DNA: TGCAGCGTTGGAGTGGAACTCTCCCTACCGGAGCAGTTCTTC

clone size: .
D gene: .
V gene: TRBV19
J gene: TRBJ2-1
CDR3 protein: CASSIPSSGLSYNEQFF
CDR3 DNA: TGTGCCAGTAGTATACCATCCAGCGGGCTCTCCTACAATGAGCAGTTCTTC

clone size: .
D gene: TRBD2
V gene: TRBV6-1
J gene: TRBJ2-3
CDR3 protein: CASSGLAGADMQYF
CDR3 DNA: TGTGCCAGCAGTGGACTAGCGGGAGCAGATATGCAGTATTTT

clone size: .
D gene: TRBD1
V gene: TRBV18
J gene: TRBJ1-5
CDR3 protein: CASTGDHNQPQHF
CDR3 DNA: TGTGCCAGCACAGGGGACCACAATCAGCCCCAGCATTTT

clone size: .
D gene: .
V gene: TRBV28
J gene: TRBJ2-5
CDR3 protein: CASSFNRGTETQYF
CDR3 DNA: TGTGCCAGCAGTTTCAATCGGGGGACGGAGACCCAGTACTTC

clone size: .
D gene: .
V gene: TRBV5-1
J gene: TRBJ1-1
CDR3 protein: CASSQGTFGTEAFF
CDR3 DNA: TGCGCCAGCAGCCAGGGGACGTTTGGGACTGAAGCTTTCTTT

clone size: .
D gene: .
V gene: TRBV28
J gene: TRBJ1-5
CDR3 protein: CALGYSNQPQHF
CDR3 DNA: TGTGCCTTAGGTTATAGCAATCAGCCCCAGCATTTT

clone size: few
D gene: .
V gene: TRBV7-2
J gene: TRBJ1-4
CDR3 protein: CASSLYQGLNEKLFF
CDR3 DNA: TGTGCCAGCAGCTTGTATCAGGGGTTAAATGAAAAACTGTTTTTT

clone size: .
D gene: TRBD2
V gene: TRBV7-8
J gene: TRBJ2-7
CDR3 protein: CASFPTYRTSGSEEQYF
CDR3 DNA: TGTGCCAGCTTCCCGACATACAGGACTAGCGGGAGCGAGGAGCAGTACTTC

clone size: .
D gene: .
V gene: TRBV7-2
J gene: TRBJ1-4
CDR3 protein: CASSYESSTNEKLFF
CDR3 DNA: TGTGCCAGCAGCTATGAGTCTTCAACTAATGAAAAACTGTTTTTT

clone size: .
D gene: TRBD1
V gene: TRBV5-4
J gene: TRBJ2-3
CDR3 protein: CASSQGRDRGRGTDTQYF
CDR3 DNA: TGTGCCAGCAGCCAAGGCCGGGACAGGGGAAGGGGCACAGATACGCAGTATTTT

clone size: .
D gene: TRBD1
V gene: TRBV5-4
J gene: TRBJ2-5
CDR3 protein: CASSRDRGQETQYF
CDR3 DNA: TGTGCCAGCAGCCGGGACAGGGGCCAAGAGACCCAGTACTTC

clone size: .
D gene: TRBD1
V gene: TRBV30
J gene: TRBJ2-7
CDR3 protein: CAWNTGGYEQYF
CDR3 DNA: TGTGCCTGGAACACAGGGGGCTACGAGCAGTACTTC

clone size: .
D gene: TRBD1
V gene: TRBV27
J gene: TRBJ2-4
CDR3 protein: CASTGQGFGIQYF
CDR3 DNA: TGTGCCAGCACGGGACAGGGTTTTGGCATTCAGTACTTC

clone size: .
D gene: TRBD2
V gene: TRBV5-4
J gene: TRBJ2-1
CDR3 protein: CASSFKSLAGGGNEQFF
CDR3 DNA: TGTGCCAGCAGCTTCAAATCTTTAGCGGGAGGTGGTAATGAGCAGTTCTTC

clone size: .
D gene: .
V gene: TRBV25-1
J gene: TRBJ2-7
CDR3 protein: CASRGLNPYEQYF
CDR3 DNA: TGTGCCAGCCGGGGACTTAATCCCTACGAGCAGTACTTC

clone size: .
D gene: .
V gene: TRBV12-2
J gene: TRBJ2-7
CDR3 protein: CASRRPDPSGYEQYF
CDR3 DNA: TGTGCAAGTCGCCGCCCGGACCCATCAGGCTACGAGCAGTACTTC

clone size: .
D gene: .
V gene: TRBV28
J gene: TRBJ1-2
CDR3 protein: CASMAGARRGYTF
CDR3 DNA: TGTGCCAGCATGGCCGGGGCCCGACGTGGCTACACCTTC

clone size: once
D gene: .
V gene: TRBV7-8
J gene: TRBJ2-1
CDR3 protein: CASSGRLGYNEQFF
CDR3 DNA: TGTGCCAGCAGCGGTCGACTAGGCTACAATGAGCAGTTCTTC

clone size: .
D gene: TRBD1
V gene: TRBV29-1
J gene: TRBJ1-1
CDR3 protein: CSVHRDRKNTEAFF
CDR3 DNA: TGCAGCGTGCACCGGGACAGGAAGAACACTGAAGCTTTCTTT

clone size: .
D gene: .
V gene: TRBV7-2
J gene: TRBJ1-4
CDR3 protein: CASSPTRGWGAATNEKLFF
CDR3 DNA: TGTGCCAGCAGCCCGACAAGGGGATGGGGGGCTGCAACTAATGAAAAACTGTTTTTT

clone size: .
D gene: TRBD2
V gene: TRBV5-5
J gene: TRBJ2-1
CDR3 protein: CASSRNLAVGYNEQFF
CDR3 DNA: TGTGCCAGCAGCCGCAACCTAGCGGTTGGCTACAATGAGCAGTTCTTC

clone size: many
D gene: TRBD1
V gene: TRBV25-1
J gene: TRBJ1-3
CDR3 protein: CASSEFGGQGSGNTIYF
CDR3 DNA: TGTGCCAGCAGTGAATTTGGGGGACAGGGCTCTGGAAACACCATATATTTT

clone size: .
D gene: .
V gene: TRBV6-6
J gene: TRBJ1-2
CDR3 protein: CASSPPGDGYTF
CDR3 DNA: TGTGCCAGCAGTCCCCCCGGCGACGGCTACACCTTC

clone size: .
D gene: TRBD1
V gene: TRBV29-1
J gene: TRBJ2-1
CDR3 protein: CSVVPTWGTGGNEQFF
CDR3 DNA: TGCAGCGTTGTTCCCACCTGGGGGACAGGCGGCAATGAGCAGTTCTTC

clone size: .
D gene: .
V gene: TRBV15
J gene: TRBJ2-5
CDR3 protein: CATSPRDRSQETQYF
CDR3 DNA: TGTGCCACCAGCCCCAGGGATCGGTCCCAAGAGACCCAGTACTTC

clone size: .
D gene: .
V gene: TRBV7-3
J gene: TRBJ2-5
CDR3 protein: CASSVSYGETQYF
CDR3 DNA: TGTGCCAGCAGCGTCTCGTATGGGGAGACCCAGTACTTC

clone size: .
D gene: .
V gene: TRBV7-2
J gene: TRBJ2-4
CDR3 protein: CASSLGPGSIQYF
CDR3 DNA: TGTGCCAGCAGCTTAGGACCGGGAAGCATTCAGTACTTC

clone size: .
D gene: TRBD1
V gene: TRBV7-2
J gene: TRBJ2-3
CDR3 protein: CASSRDRGGNTQYF
CDR3 DNA: TGTGCCAGCAGCCGGGACAGGGGTGGAAATACGCAGTATTTT

clone size: .
D gene: TRBD1
V gene: TRBV2
J gene: TRBJ1-2
CDR3 protein: CASSRDRGYGYTF
CDR3 DNA: TGTGCCAGCTCCCGGGACAGAGGTTATGGCTACACCTTC

clone size: .
D gene: .
V gene: TRBV9
J gene: TRBJ2-5
CDR3 protein: CASSVIPGRGETQYF
CDR3 DNA: TGTGCCAGCAGCGTTATTCCGGGTAGAGGGGAGACCCAGTACTTC

clone size: many
D gene: .
V gene: TRBV2
J gene: TRBJ2-1
CDR3 protein: CASSGSTGSYNEQFF
CDR3 DNA: TGTGCCAGCAGTGGGTCCACTGGGTCCTACAATGAGCAGTTCTTC

clone size: .
D gene: TRBD2
V gene: TRBV7-6
J gene: TRBJ2-7
CDR3 protein: CASSFLTSGGKYEQYF
CDR3 DNA: TGTGCCAGCAGCTTCCTCACCAGCGGGGGGAAATACGAGCAGTACTTC

clone size: .
D gene: TRBD2
V gene: TRBV4-2
J gene: TRBJ2-3
CDR3 protein: CASSQDLTGLAGDTQYF
CDR3 DNA: TGTGCCAGCAGCCAAGATCTCACAGGACTAGCGGGAGATACGCAGTATTTT

clone size: .
D gene: TRBD1
V gene: TRBV5-1
J gene: TRBJ2-1
CDR3 protein: CASSGRLGQSYNEQFF
CDR3 DNA: TGCGCCAGCAGCGGGCGGCTGGGACAGTCCTACAATGAGCAGTTCTTC

clone size: .
D gene: .
V gene: TRBV5-1
J gene: TRBJ1-4
CDR3 protein: CASRTDGEKLFF
CDR3 DNA: TGCGCCAGCAGAACCGACGGGGAAAAACTGTTTTTT

clone size: few
D gene: TRBD1
V gene: TRBV2
J gene: TRBJ2-7
CDR3 protein: CASRSAGTGTYEQYF
CDR3 DNA: TGTGCCAGCAGATCAGCCGGGACAGGTACCTACGAGCAGTACTTC

clone size: .
D gene: .
V gene: TRBV6-4
J gene: TRBJ2-7
CDR3 protein: CASMVGTYEQYF
CDR3 DNA: TGTGCCAGCATGGTGGGGACTTACGAGCAGTACTTC

clone size: .
D gene: .
V gene: TRBV28
J gene: TRBJ1-2
CDR3 protein: CASRPWAPWDGYTF
CDR3 DNA: TGTGCCAGCAGACCTTGGGCACCGTGGGATGGCTACACCTTC

clone size: .
D gene: TRBD2
V gene: TRBV7-8
J gene: TRBJ2-5
CDR3 protein: CASSLGLAGGWQETQYF
CDR3 DNA: TGTGCCAGCAGCTTAGGGCTAGCGGGAGGTTGGCAAGAGACCCAGTACTTC

clone size: .
D gene: TRBD1
V gene: TRBV27
J gene: TRBJ1-2
CDR3 protein: CASSLWGDRDVYGYTF
CDR3 DNA: TGTGCCAGCAGTTTGTGGGGGGACAGGGACGTTTATGGCTACACCTTC

clone size: .
D gene: .
V gene: TRBV7-8
J gene: TRBJ1-1
CDR3 protein: CASKVRGRTEAFF
CDR3 DNA: TGTGCCAGCAAGGTTCGGGGGAGGACTGAAGCTTTCTTT

clone size: .
D gene: TRBD2
V gene: TRBV28
J gene: TRBJ2-7
CDR3 protein: CASSLMGLAGEQYF
CDR3 DNA: TGTGCCAGCAGTTTAATGGGACTAGCGGGCGAGCAGTACTTC

clone size: .
D gene: .
V gene: TRBV2
J gene: TRBJ2-1
CDR3 protein: CASSILEKEQFF
CDR3 DNA: TGTGCCAGCAGTATTCTAGAAAAGGAGCAGTTCTTC

clone size: .
D gene: .
V gene: TRBV5-1
J gene: TRBJ2-1
CDR3 protein: CASSSPSSDEQFF
CDR3 DNA: TGCGCCAGCAGCTCCCCTTCTAGCGATGAGCAGTTCTTC

clone size: few
D gene: TRBD2
V gene: TRBV7-2
J gene: TRBJ2-2
CDR3 protein: CASTKRGANTGELFF
CDR3 DNA: TGTGCCAGTACTAAGCGGGGCGCGAACACCGGGGAGCTGTTTTTT

clone size: .
D gene: .
V gene: TRBV4-3
J gene: TRBJ1-2
CDR3 protein: CASSVGINYGYTF
CDR3 DNA: TGCGCCAGCAGCGTAGGGATTAACTATGGCTACACCTTC

clone size: once
D gene: TRBD1
V gene: TRBV5-4
J gene: TRBJ2-7
CDR3 protein: CASSQGDYEQYF
CDR3 DNA: TGTGCCAGCAGCCAGGGGGACTACGAGCAGTACTTC

clone size: .
D gene: .
V gene: TRBV7-3
J gene: TRBJ1-2
CDR3 protein: CASSPTVGYGYTF
CDR3 DNA: TGTGCCAGCAGCCCGACTGTGGGATATGGCTACACCTTC

clone size: .
D gene: TRBD1
V gene: TRBV4-3
J gene: TRBJ2-7
CDR3 protein: CASSPNTGGYEQYF
CDR3 DNA: TGCGCCAGCAGCCCAAATACAGGGGGTTACGAGCAGTACTTC